This is a list of T cell receptor beta chains from one sample in a study of shared clonotypes between healthy human individuals. Only in-frame clones appear in the TCRdb table, and some are missing; sequencing was by immunoSEQ multiplex PCR. The table includes some 2,000,000 clones, over 85% detected once. The sample taken for sequencing was naive CD4+ T cells sorted from blood. Receptor source: a man younger than 30 in good health. Both conserved end residues are part of each CDR3. The order of the fields is V gene, D gene, J gene, clone size, CDR3 protein, CDR3 DNA. D genes are given only for firm matches. Clone sizes are given selectively: once, few, many, or a class where the clone is expanded.

>TRBV18|-|TRBJ2-6|once
CASSPESSGANVLTF
TGTGCCAGCTCACCCGAATCGTCTGGGGCCAACGTCCTGACTTTC
>TRBV28|-|TRBJ1-2|-
CASSSDAYGYTF
TGTGCCAGCAGTTCGGATGCGTATGGCTACACCTTC
>TRBV25-1|TRBD2|TRBJ2-5|-
CASSEERGKVQETQYF
TGTGCCAGCAGTGAAGAGCGGGGGAAGGTCCAAGAGACCCAGTACTTC
>TRBV27|TRBD1|TRBJ2-6|-
CASSPDREPRRSGANVLTF
TGTGCCAGCAGCCCAGACAGGGAACCCCGGCGTTCCGGGGCCAACGTCCTGACTTTC
>TRBV5-1|-|TRBJ2-2|once
CASSTGIGNTGELFF
TGCGCCAGCAGTACGGGCATCGGAAATACCGGGGAGCTGTTTTTT
>TRBV4-1|-|TRBJ2-1|-
CASSQEASLSSNEQFF
TGCGCCAGCAGCCAAGAGGCCTCCCTCTCGAGCAATGAGCAGTTCTTC
>TRBV2|TRBD2|TRBJ2-2|-
CASSDLLAGNTGELFF
TGTGCCAGCAGTGACCTACTAGCGGGCAACACCGGGGAGCTGTTTTTT
>TRBV6-1|-|TRBJ1-6|-
CASSERVVVSPLHF
TGTGCCAGCAGTGAAAGGGTCGTGGTTTCACCCCTCCACTTT
>TRBV11-2|TRBD1|TRBJ1-4|-
CASSWTGGEKLFF
TGTGCCAGCAGCTGGACAGGGGGCGAAAAACTGTTTTTT
>TRBV6-6|-|TRBJ2-3|-
CASSYGNLADTQYF
TGTGCCAGCAGTTACGGAAATTTGGCAGATACGCAGTATTTT
>TRBV7-2|-|TRBJ1-5|-
CASSLGPNQPQHF
TGTGCCAGCAGCTTAGGTCCAAATCAGCCCCAGCATTTT
>TRBV5-6|TRBD1|TRBJ1-2|-
CASSGRDRLYGYTF
TGTGCCAGCAGCGGCCGGGACAGACTCTATGGCTACACCTTC
>TRBV6-1|-|TRBJ1-6|-
CASSEYSYSSPLHF
TGTGCCAGCAGTGAATACAGTTACAGTTCACCCCTCCACTTT
>TRBV6-1|-|TRBJ1-3|-
CASTFDRSSGNTIYF
TGTGCCAGCACATTTGACAGGAGCTCTGGAAACACCATATATTTT
>TRBV6-4|-|TRBJ2-3|-
CASSYQGRGDTQYF
TGTGCCAGCAGTTACCAGGGACGCGGGGATACGCAGTATTTT
>TRBV7-9|TRBD1|TRBJ1-6|-
CASGGQADSPLHF
TGTGCCAGCGGCGGACAGGCGGATTCACCCCTCCACTTT
>TRBV4-1|TRBD1|TRBJ1-5|-
CASSQTGVLSNQPQHF
TGCGCCAGCAGCCAAACAGGGGTGCTAAGCAATCAGCCCCAGCATTTT
>TRBV10-3|TRBD2|TRBJ2-7|-
CAISDGGAYEQYF
TGTGCCATCAGTGACGGGGGGGCCTACGAGCAGTACTTC
>TRBV4-1|-|TRBJ2-3|-
CASSPRGGSGDTQYF
TGCGCCAGCAGCCCCCGTGGGGGGAGCGGAGATACGCAGTATTTT
>TRBV4-1|-|TRBJ1-4|-
CASSPYRVTGEKLFF
TGCGCCAGCAGCCCGTACAGGGTAACCGGGGAAAAACTGTTTTTT
>TRBV30|-|TRBJ1-3|-
CAWGIGTITGNTIYF
TGTGCTTGGGGGATAGGGACAATCACTGGAAACACCATATATTTT
>TRBV10-3|-|TRBJ1-1|-
CAIRREDTEAFF
TGTGCCATCAGACGGGAAGACACTGAAGCTTTCTTT
>TRBV5-1|-|TRBJ1-2|-
CASSLGQSNYGYTF
TGCGCCAGCAGCTTGGGACAGAGCAACTATGGCTACACCTTC
>TRBV7-2|TRBD2|TRBJ2-7|-
CASSPGQGRAGGNSYEQYF
TGTGCCAGCAGTCCCGGACAGGGTAGAGCGGGAGGGAACTCCTACGAGCAGTACTTC
>TRBV6-1|-|TRBJ1-5|-
CASSDKTFRDPVSNQPQHF
TGTGCCAGCAGTGACAAAACCTTCAGGGACCCCGTTAGCAATCAGCCCCAGCATTTT
>TRBV27|TRBD2|TRBJ2-1|-
CASSPRLAGGNEQFF
TGTGCCAGCAGCCCTCGACTAGCGGGGGGGAATGAGCAGTTCTTC
>TRBV7-9|-|TRBJ1-1|-
CASSLDLALRTEAFF
TGTGCCAGCAGCTTAGATTTAGCTCTGCGGACTGAAGCTTTCTTT
>TRBV7-6|TRBD2|TRBJ2-1|once
CASRNLGLAGVGNEQFF
TGTGCCAGCAGAAACTTAGGGCTAGCGGGAGTGGGAAATGAGCAGTTCTTC
>TRBV30|-|TRBJ2-7|-
CAWGPGGPYEQYF
TGTGCCTGGGGGCCTGGGGGCCCCTACGAGCAGTACTTC
>TRBV6-5|TRBD2|TRBJ2-2|-
CASRGLAGDTGELFF
TGTGCCAGCAGGGGACTAGCGGGAGACACCGGGGAGCTGTTTTTT
>TRBV18|-|TRBJ1-6|few
CASSPQGRGSPLHF
TGTGCCAGCTCACCACAGGGTCGTGGTTCACCCCTCCACTTT
>TRBV4-1|TRBD1|TRBJ2-7|-
CASSATGDSYEQYF
TGCGCCAGCAGCGCAACAGGGGACTCCTACGAGCAGTACTTC
>TRBV25-1|-|TRBJ2-7|-
CAIPGEAGTPYEQYF
TGTGCCATCCCTGGGGAAGCGGGCACCCCCTACGAGCAGTACTTC
>TRBV10-3|TRBD2|TRBJ2-3|-
CAISELAGTSTDTQYF
TGTGCCATCAGTGAGTTAGCGGGGACTAGCACAGATACGCAGTATTTT
>TRBV6-1|-|TRBJ1-4|-
CASRGTATNEKLFF
TGTGCCAGCAGGGGGACGGCAACTAATGAAAAACTGTTTTTT
>TRBV4-1|-|TRBJ1-3|-
CASSQDMIQIYSGNTIYF
TGCGCCAGCAGCCAAGATATGATTCAGATTTACTCTGGAAACACCATATATTTT
>TRBV11-2|-|TRBJ2-7|-
CASSPLKNRVSSYEQYF
TGTGCCAGCAGCCCGCTCAAAAACAGGGTTAGCTCCTACGAGCAGTACTTC
>TRBV28|-|TRBJ1-2|-
CASSLTPYGYTF
TGTGCCAGCAGTTTGACGCCGTATGGCTACACCTTC
>TRBV2|-|TRBJ2-2|-
CASSRQDPGELFF
TGTGCCAGCAGCCGACAGGACCCCGGGGAGCTGTTTTTT
>TRBV28|-|TRBJ2-3|-
CASTYMASTDTQYF
TGTGCCAGCACCTATATGGCTTCCACAGATACGCAGTATTTT
>TRBV18|-|TRBJ2-5|-
CASSNGETQYF
TGTGCCAGCTCGAATGGGGAGACCCAGTACTTC
>TRBV5-1|-|TRBJ2-2|-
CASSLARSTGELFF
TGCGCCAGCAGCTTGGCCAGGAGCACCGGGGAGCTGTTTTTT
>TRBV11-2|-|TRBJ2-2|-
CASSPSGALTGELFF
TGTGCCAGCAGCCCATCGGGGGCTTTGACCGGGGAGCTGTTTTTT
>TRBV6-1|-|TRBJ1-4|-
CASSDPTREKLFF
TGTGCCAGCAGTGACCCCACCCGGGAAAAACTGTTTTTT
>TRBV5-1|-|TRBJ1-4|many
CASSLGDRFNEKLFF
TGCGCCAGCAGCTTGGGTGACAGATTTAATGAAAAACTGTTTTTT